This passage covers 3 T cell receptor beta chains from one sample sequenced in a study of shared clonotypes between healthy human individuals. TCRdb's copy holds only in-frame clones and misses some; the assay was immunoSEQ multiplex PCR. The sample has 1,400,000 or so clones, 98% seen once. The sequenced sample was naive CD4+ T cells sorted from blood. The subset was: CD45RA+ positively selected. The source of these receptors is a young man in good health.

The genes are TRBV2 and TRBJ2-7; 7 bases map to TRBD1. Trimming cost V 2 bases and J 6 bases; bases outside gene matches: 10. Per germline, CDR1 SNHLY and CDR2 FYNNEI. The CDR3 is made up of 15 amino acids. CDR3 DNA: TGTGCCAGCAGTGAAACTCTAGGGGGCCGGGGCGAGCAGTACTTC. It specifies CASSETLGGRGEQYF.

The genes are TRBV19 and TRBJ2-3; 7 positions agree with TRBD2. The germline V gene encodes CDR1 LNHDA and CDR2 SQIVND (reference sequence). The V and J ends lost 9 bases and 0 bases, in that order; junction bases with no gene match: 6. This CDR3 comprises 14 residues. The CDR3 nucleotides read TGTGCCAGCAAACCTAGCGGAAGCACAGATACGCAGTATTTT. This sequence encodes CASKPSGSTDTQYF.

The genes are TRBV7-2 and TRBJ2-1; TRBD1 matches 8 bases. CDR3 length: 15 residues. The germline gives CDR1 SGHTA, CDR2 FQGNSA. The junction had 7 bases not matched to a gene; V was cut back by 4 bases and J by 5 bases. DNA of the CDR3: TGTGCCAGCAGCTATCAGGGGGCTTGGGACAATGAGCAGTTCTTC. Residues: CASSYQGAWDNEQFF.